This entry features one T cell receptor beta chain sequence. Antigen specificity is unknown. This specimen comes from a study of PD-1 blockade in classical Hodgkin lymphoma. Study-level findings and limits: What caused the repertoire differences, perhaps disease activity or prior therapy, remains undefined.

The time point: newly diagnosed, previously untreated cHL patient sample. Comparison samples consisted of PBMCs from newly diagnosed, untreated classical Hodgkin lymphoma. Trimming took off 1 base at V and 0 bases at J, with 8 bases between the two ends. This CDR3 contains 15 residues. Germline V gene data show CDR1 as SGHVS and CDR2 as FQNEAQ. Some clones are missing from TCRdb's copy, which holds only in-frame ones; the method was immunoSEQ multiplex PCR. The sample holds 70,000 or so clones, over 85% seen once. The TCR originated in a human donor with classical Hodgkin lymphoma. The V and J genes are TRBV7-8 and TRBJ2-3, with a tentative D call TRBD2 (6 bases). Sequences were obtained from peripheral blood mononuclear cells (PBMCs). Here the CDR3 DNA reads TGTGCCAGCAGCTTAGTGGGAGGAAGCACAGATACGCAGTATTTT. It codes for CASSLVGGSTDTQYF.